This T cell receptor beta chain is from a study of cytomegalovirus exposure and HLA in healthy donors. In the study overall: Early released data comprised around 80 million unique TCRs from HLA-typed donors. Study outcomes and limitations: Several of the most significant clusters appeared, in a later analysis, to be linked to common viral pathogens. The authors considered a cluster of highly shared sequence variants likely to be a sequencing artifact.

The V gene's germline CDR1 is LGHNA and CDR2 YNFKEQ. The CDR3 is 18 amino acids. A note on this clone: The antigen is unknown. A junction end diverges from the germline sequence, so it may reflect a read error.

PCR involved 60 Vbeta and 13 Jbeta primers. Assay used: immunoSEQ multiplex PCR; TCRdb lists only in-frame clones, some missing. The profile shows 150,000 to 200,000 clones, 80% of them singletons. This chain connects TRBV4-2 to TRBJ2-4, with 9 bases identical to TRBD2. Specimen: PBMCs. This clonotype was sampled from a woman between 40 and 50 years old in good health and CMV-seronegative. This CDR3 reads CASSQDRREGGPENSQYF. CDR3 DNA sequence: TGTGCCAGCAGCCAAGATCGGCGGGAGGGGGGACCAGAAAACAGTCAGTACTTC.